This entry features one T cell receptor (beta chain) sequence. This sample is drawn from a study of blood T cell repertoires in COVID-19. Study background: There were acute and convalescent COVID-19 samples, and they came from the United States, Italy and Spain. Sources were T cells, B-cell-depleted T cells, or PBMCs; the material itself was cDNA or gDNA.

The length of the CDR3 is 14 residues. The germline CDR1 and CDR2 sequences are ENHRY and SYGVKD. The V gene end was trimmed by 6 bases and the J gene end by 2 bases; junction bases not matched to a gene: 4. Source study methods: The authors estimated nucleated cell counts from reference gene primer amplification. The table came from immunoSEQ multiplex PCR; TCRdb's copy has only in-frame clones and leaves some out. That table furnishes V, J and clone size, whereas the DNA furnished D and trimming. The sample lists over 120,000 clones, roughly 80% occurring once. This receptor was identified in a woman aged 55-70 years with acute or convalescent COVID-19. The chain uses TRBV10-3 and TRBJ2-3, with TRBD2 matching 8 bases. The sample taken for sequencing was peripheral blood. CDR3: CAIRTSANTDTQYF. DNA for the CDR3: TGTGCCATCAGGACTAGCGCTAACACAGATACGCAGTATTTT.